The source of this T cell receptor (beta chain) is a study of blood T cell repertoires in COVID-19. This clone was observed a handful of times. Sequencing used immunoSEQ multiplex PCR; TCRdb keeps in-frame clones, though not all of them. The sample has 150,000 to 200,000 clones, about nine tenths seen once. Losses at the gene ends were 4 bases for V and 5 bases for J; bases not matched to a gene: 8. The CDR3 contains 15 residues. The germline V gene has CDR1 LNHDA and CDR2 SQIVND (reference sequence). Sequences were obtained from peripheral blood. The clonotype originates from a woman aged 25 to 39 with acute or convalescent COVID-19. The rearrangement links TRBV19 to TRBJ2-5, with 9 bases matching TRBD1. Here the CDR3 reads CASSKDRGGVETQYF. CDR3 coding DNA: TGTGCCAGTAGTAAGGACAGGGGTGGCGTGGAGACCCAGTACTTC.